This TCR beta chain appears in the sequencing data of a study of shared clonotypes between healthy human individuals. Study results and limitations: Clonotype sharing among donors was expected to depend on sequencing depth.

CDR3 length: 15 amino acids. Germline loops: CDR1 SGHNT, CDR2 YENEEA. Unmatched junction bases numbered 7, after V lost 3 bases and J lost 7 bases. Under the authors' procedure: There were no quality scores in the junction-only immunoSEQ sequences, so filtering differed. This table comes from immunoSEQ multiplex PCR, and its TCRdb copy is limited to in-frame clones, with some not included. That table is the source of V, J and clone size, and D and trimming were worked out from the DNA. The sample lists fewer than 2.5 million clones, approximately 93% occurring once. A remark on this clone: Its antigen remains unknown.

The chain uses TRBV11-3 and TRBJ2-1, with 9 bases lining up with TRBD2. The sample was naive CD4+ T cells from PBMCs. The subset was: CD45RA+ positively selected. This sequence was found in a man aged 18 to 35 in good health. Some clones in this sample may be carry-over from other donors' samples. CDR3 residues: CASSFRTSALNEQFF. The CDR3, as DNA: TGTGCCAGCAGCTTCCGGACTAGCGCGTTAAATGAGCAGTTCTTC.